Listed below are T cell receptor beta chains from one sample, sequenced in a study of shared clonotypes between healthy human individuals. Sequencing was performed with immunoSEQ multiplex PCR; in TCRdb, only in-frame clones are kept and a portion is missing. This sample has about 2 million clones; approximately 95% occur once, and the top ten carry about 1.1%. Sample: naive CD8+ T cells sorted from blood. The source of these receptors is a man aged 18 to 30 in good health. Both conserved end residues are part of each CDR3. D genes are given only for firm matches. Clone size is stated in some rows and not others, as once, few, many or a class when expanded.

cdr3_length	v_call	clone_size	d_call	j_call	cdr3_aa	cdr3_nt
13	TRBV9	NA	NA	TRBJ2-7	CASSPGDGYEQYF	TGTGCCAGCAGCCCTGGGGACGGCTACGAGCAGTACTTC
12	TRBV5-6	NA	NA	TRBJ1-5	CASSSLGGPQHF	TGTGCCAGCAGCTCGCTGGGGGGACCCCAGCATTTT
14	TRBV9	NA	NA	TRBJ2-7	CASSVASDNIEQYF	TGTGCCAGCAGCGTAGCCTCGGACAACATAGAGCAGTACTTC
16	TRBV9	NA	TRBD1	TRBJ2-7	CASSRSSGTGNYEQYF	TGTGCCAGCAGCAGATCCTCCGGGACAGGGAATTACGAGCAGTACTTC
13	TRBV4-1	NA	NA	TRBJ2-1	CASTPSGYNEQFF	TGCGCCAGCACCCCGAGCGGGTACAATGAGCAGTTCTTC
14	TRBV5-1	NA	NA	TRBJ2-7	CASSWDSRSYEQYF	TGCGCCAGCAGCTGGGACTCACGCTCCTACGAGCAGTACTTC
16	TRBV10-3	NA	TRBD2	TRBJ2-3	CAISASTSGRTDTQYF	TGTGCCATCAGTGCTTCGACTAGCGGGAGAACAGATACGCAGTATTTT
16	TRBV21-1	NA	NA	TRBJ2-5	CASSKEWKGDEETQYF	TGTGCCAGCAGCAAAGAGTGGAAAGGGGATGAAGAGACCCAGTACTTC
15	TRBV7-2	NA	NA	TRBJ2-3	CASSWAEPPTDTQYF	TGTGCCAGCAGCTGGGCGGAGCCCCCCACAGATACGCAGTATTTT
15	TRBV19	NA	NA	TRBJ1-1	CASSMDGGEGTEAFF	TGTGCCAGTAGTATGGATGGGGGCGAGGGCACTGAAGCTTTCTTT
12	TRBV7-9	NA	NA	TRBJ2-7	CASMQIPYEQYF	TGTGCCAGCATGCAGATCCCCTACGAGCAGTACTTC
14	TRBV7-9	NA	NA	TRBJ2-5	CASSSTTTRETQYF	TGTGCCAGCAGCTCTACGACCACCAGGGAGACCCAGTACTTC
14	TRBV7-9	NA	TRBD1	TRBJ1-1	CASSGRTGVTEAFF	TGTGCCAGCAGCGGTCGGACAGGCGTCACTGAAGCTTTCTTT
14	TRBV7-6	NA	NA	TRBJ1-1	CASSRRGGSAEAFF	TGTGCCAGCAGCCGACGAGGAGGTAGCGCTGAAGCTTTCTTT
16	TRBV28	NA	TRBD2	TRBJ2-5	CASSQTTSGGRETQYF	TGTGCCAGCAGTCAAACGACTAGCGGGGGGAGGGAGACCCAGTACTTC
15	TRBV5-6	NA	NA	TRBJ2-7	CASSLAGGRSYEQYF	TGTGCCAGCAGCTTGGCGGGCGGGCGCTCCTACGAGCAGTACTTC
14	TRBV6-5	once	NA	TRBJ2-5	CASSYRGSQETQYF	TGTGCCAGCAGTTACAGGGGTAGCCAAGAGACCCAGTACTTC
14	TRBV27	NA	NA	TRBJ2-3	CASSPLPSTDTQYF	TGTGCCAGCAGTCCCCTCCCCAGCACAGATACGCAGTATTTT
14	TRBV30	NA	TRBD2	TRBJ2-3	CAWSVAGGQDTQYF	TGTGCCTGGAGTGTGGCGGGGGGGCAAGATACGCAGTATTTT
16	TRBV21-1	NA	NA	TRBJ1-6	CASSNPAGRNNSPLHF	TGTGCCAGCAGCAATCCAGCCGGCAGAAATAATTCACCCCTCCACTTT
13	TRBV30	NA	TRBD1	TRBJ2-7	CAWNRDRAYEQYF	TGTGCCTGGAATCGGGACAGAGCCTACGAGCAGTACTTC
14	TRBV6-6	NA	NA	TRBJ1-3	CASSFGGSGNTIYF	TGTGCCAGCAGTTTCGGGGGTTCTGGAAACACCATATATTTT
13	TRBV19	NA	NA	TRBJ1-2	CATSGGANYGYTF	TGTGCCACCTCAGGAGGGGCTAACTATGGCTACACCTTC
16	TRBV7-9	NA	NA	TRBJ2-6	CASSILVWSGANVLTF	TGTGCCAGCAGCATCCTTGTATGGTCTGGGGCCAACGTCCTGACTTTC
14	TRBV28	once	TRBD2	TRBJ2-7	CASRVTSPSYEQYF	TGTGCCAGCAGGGTGACTAGCCCCTCATACGAGCAGTACTTC
13	TRBV7-6	NA	NA	TRBJ2-1	CASRETSGNEQFF	TGTGCCAGCAGAGAGACTAGTGGTAATGAGCAGTTCTTC
16	TRBV2	NA	TRBD2	TRBJ2-5	CASSKGPSGEEETQYF	TGTGCCAGCTCGAAAGGGCCTAGCGGGGAGGAAGAGACCCAGTACTTC
13	TRBV30	NA	NA	TRBJ2-7	CAWSNGRGYEQYF	TGTGCCTGGAGTAACGGGAGAGGCTACGAGCAGTACTTC
15	TRBV7-9	NA	NA	TRBJ1-2	CASSPLEVGGYGYTF	TGTGCCAGCAGCCCTTTAGAGGTCGGAGGCTATGGCTACACCTTC
16	TRBV28	NA	TRBD2	TRBJ2-4	CASSFGGNRAKNIQYF	TGTGCCAGCAGTTTCGGGGGGAATAGAGCCAAAAACATTCAGTACTTC
13	TRBV29-1	once	NA	TRBJ2-1	CSVGSNMEDEQFF	TGCAGCGTTGGGAGTAATATGGAAGATGAGCAGTTCTTC
13	TRBV9	NA	NA	TRBJ1-3	CASSVAHEDTIYF	TGTGCCAGCAGCGTAGCTCACGAGGACACCATATATTTT
17	TRBV7-6	NA	TRBD2	TRBJ2-1	CASSSREVAGPYNEQFF	TGTGCCAGCAGCTCCAGAGAAGTAGCGGGACCCTACAATGAGCAGTTCTTC
14	TRBV27	NA	TRBD1	TRBJ1-5	CASSLTGGDQPQHF	TGTGCCAGCAGTCTGACAGGGGGCGATCAGCCCCAGCATTTT
15	TRBV4-3	NA	NA	TRBJ1-3	CASSQEEGTGNTIYF	TGCGCCAGCAGCCAAGAAGAGGGTACTGGAAACACCATATATTTT
14	TRBV28	NA	NA	TRBJ2-3	CASRLGGWTDTQYF	TGTGCCAGCAGGTTAGGGGGTTGGACAGATACGCAGTATTTT
14	TRBV6-5	NA	NA	TRBJ2-7	CASSYGESSYEQYF	TGTGCCAGCAGTTACGGCGAAAGCTCCTACGAGCAGTACTTC
14	TRBV4-1	NA	TRBD2	TRBJ2-7	CASSQRGAGGEQYF	TGCGCCAGCAGCCAGCGGGGGGCCGGTGGCGAGCAGTACTTC
13	TRBV6-5	once	NA	TRBJ2-5	CASIPRDDETQYF	TGTGCCAGCATCCCCAGGGACGACGAGACCCAGTACTTC
14	TRBV5-4	NA	NA	TRBJ1-2	CASSGGQTRYGYTF	TGTGCCAGCAGCGGCGGACAGACTCGCTATGGCTACACCTTC
11	TRBV10-2	NA	NA	TRBJ2-7	CASSEGYGQYF	TGCGCCAGCAGTGAGGGCTATGGGCAGTACTTC
18	TRBV19	NA	TRBD1	TRBJ2-1	CASSTDPGQGGLWDEQFF	TGTGCCAGTAGTACGGACCCGGGACAGGGAGGCTTATGGGATGAGCAGTTCTTC
18	TRBV7-3	NA	TRBD1	TRBJ2-2	CASSAEYRDRANTGELFF	TGTGCCAGCAGCGCGGAGTACCGGGACAGAGCGAACACCGGGGAGCTGTTTTTT
17	TRBV5-1	NA	TRBD1	TRBJ2-1	CASSLVPGTVPGIEQFF	TGCGCCAGCAGCTTGGTCCCCGGGACAGTTCCCGGGATTGAGCAGTTCTTC
14	TRBV11-2	NA	NA	TRBJ1-1	CASSLTGKNTEAFF	TGTGCCAGCAGCCTGACAGGAAAGAACACTGAAGCTTTCTTT
16	TRBV13	NA	TRBD1	TRBJ2-5	CASSSGPTRGRETQYF	TGTGCCAGCAGCTCGGGCCCGACCAGGGGGCGAGAGACCCAGTACTTC
15	TRBV11-3	NA	NA	TRBJ2-2	CASSLGGGVTGELFF	TGTGCCAGCAGCTTAGGTGGTGGTGTTACCGGGGAGCTGTTTTTT
17	TRBV5-1	NA	TRBD2	TRBJ2-2	CASSFRLAGANTGELFF	TGCGCCAGCAGCTTCAGACTAGCGGGGGCGAACACCGGGGAGCTGTTTTTT
15	TRBV7-9	once	NA	TRBJ2-2	CASSLISPNTGELFF	TGTGCCAGCAGCTTAATCAGCCCGAACACCGGGGAGCTGTTTTTT
12	TRBV10-1	NA	NA	TRBJ2-7	CASSRTATEQYF	TGCGCCAGCAGTCGGACAGCAACCGAGCAGTACTTC
15	TRBV19	NA	TRBD1	TRBJ2-2	CASSKEGAGTGELFF	TGTGCCAGTAGTAAAGAGGGGGCGGGCACCGGGGAGCTGTTTTTT
12	TRBV30	NA	NA	TRBJ1-2	CAGRGTRYGYTF	TGTGCCGGCCGGGGGACCCGCTATGGCTACACCTTC
13	TRBV13	NA	NA	TRBJ2-1	CASSPPGADEQFF	TGTGCCAGCAGCCCACCGGGGGCCGATGAGCAGTTCTTC
13	TRBV9	NA	NA	TRBJ2-7	CASSVGDPNEQYF	TGTGCCAGCAGCGTAGGGGACCCGAACGAGCAGTACTTC
16	TRBV7-9	NA	NA	TRBJ2-7	CASSRASGLIYYEQYF	TGTGCCAGCAGCCGAGCGTCGGGGTTGATTTACTACGAGCAGTACTTC
16	TRBV23-1	few	NA	TRBJ1-6	CASSPIGGGKGSPLHF	TGCGCCAGCAGTCCGATCGGCGGGGGAAAGGGGTCACCCCTCCACTTT
14	TRBV14	NA	NA	TRBJ2-6	CASSWGLGANVLTF	TGTGCCAGCAGCTGGGGACTCGGGGCCAACGTCCTGACTTTC
14	TRBV25-1	NA	NA	TRBJ2-3	CASSEVGDTDTQYF	TGTGCCAGCAGTGAGGTGGGAGACACAGATACGCAGTATTTT
15	TRBV7-9	NA	TRBD2	TRBJ2-1	CASSLGLAEYNEQFF	TGTGCCAGCAGCCTCGGACTAGCGGAGTACAATGAGCAGTTCTTC